The clone carrying this T cell receptor beta chain was counted only a few times. Among the patients, aged 18 to 65, hyperthyroidism was newly diagnosed and had lasted under 2 months. Researchers barred patients who had uncontrolled infection, other autoimmune disease, pregnancy or lactation. It was RNA transcripts that yielded the amplified TCR beta CDR3 regions. HTBI primers were the set used in a first-round RT-PCR of the TCR CDR3. TCRdb called the multiplex PCR reads again in MiXCR, with one record for every CDR3 protein. The sample has approximately 590,000 distinct CDR3 sequences, just over 45% seen once. This CDR3 region has 14 residues. The V gene lost 6 bases and the J gene lost 0 bases, with 9 bases spanning the gap. Looked up from germline, CDR1 is WSHSY and CDR2 is SAAADI. This sample was included in a study of T cells in Graves' hyperthyroidism and ophthalmopathy.

The clonotype was recovered from a woman in her late teens or twenties with Graves' hyperthyroidism. The V and J genes are TRBV10-2 and TRBJ1-5; D is ambiguous. Sequenced sample: peripheral blood or thyroid tissue (not recorded which). The CDR3 region has the DNA TGCGCCAGCAGAGGCACCCTTAGCAATCAGCCCCAGCATTTT. It translates to CASRGTLSNQPQHF.